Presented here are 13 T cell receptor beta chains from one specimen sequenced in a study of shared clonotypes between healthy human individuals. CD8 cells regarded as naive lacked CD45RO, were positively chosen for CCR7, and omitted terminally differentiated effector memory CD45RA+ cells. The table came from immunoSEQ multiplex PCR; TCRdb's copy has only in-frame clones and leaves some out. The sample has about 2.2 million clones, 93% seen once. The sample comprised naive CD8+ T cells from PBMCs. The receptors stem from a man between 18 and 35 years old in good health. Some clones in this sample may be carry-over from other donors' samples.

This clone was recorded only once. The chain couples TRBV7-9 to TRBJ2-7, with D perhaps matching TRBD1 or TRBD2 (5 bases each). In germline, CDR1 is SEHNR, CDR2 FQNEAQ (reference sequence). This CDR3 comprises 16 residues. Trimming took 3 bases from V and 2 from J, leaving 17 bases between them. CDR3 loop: CASSFSPGRKPYEQYF. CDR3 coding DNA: TGTGCCAGCAGCTTCAGCCCGGGACGGAAACCCTACGAGCAGTACTTC.

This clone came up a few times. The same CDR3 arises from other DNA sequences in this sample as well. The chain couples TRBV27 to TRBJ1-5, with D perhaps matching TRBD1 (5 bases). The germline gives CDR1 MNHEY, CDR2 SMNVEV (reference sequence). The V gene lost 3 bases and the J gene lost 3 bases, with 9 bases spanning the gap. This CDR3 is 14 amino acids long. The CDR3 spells CASSFGGSNQPQHF. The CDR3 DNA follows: TGTGCCAGCAGTTTCGGGGGTTCCAATCAGCCCCAGCATTTT.

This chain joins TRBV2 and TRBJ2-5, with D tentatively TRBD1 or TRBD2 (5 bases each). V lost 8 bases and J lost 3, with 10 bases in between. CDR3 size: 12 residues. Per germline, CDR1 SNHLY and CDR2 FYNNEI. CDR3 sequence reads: CASRDQKETQYF. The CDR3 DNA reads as TGTGCCAGCCGGGACCAGAAAGAGACCCAGTACTTC.

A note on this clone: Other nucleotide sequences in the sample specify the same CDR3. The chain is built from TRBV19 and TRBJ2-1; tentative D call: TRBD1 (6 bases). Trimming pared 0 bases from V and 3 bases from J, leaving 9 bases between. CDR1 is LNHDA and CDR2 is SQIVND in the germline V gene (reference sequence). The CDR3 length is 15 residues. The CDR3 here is CASSIDRGGYNEQFF. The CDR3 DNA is TGTGCCAGTAGTATAGACCGAGGGGGCTACAATGAGCAGTTCTTC. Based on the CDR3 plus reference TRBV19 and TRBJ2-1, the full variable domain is DGGITQSPKYLFRKEGQNVTLSCEQNLNHDAMYWYRQDPGQGLRLIYYSQIVNDFQKGDIAEGYSVSREKKESFPLTVTSAQKNPTAFYLCASSIDRGGYNEQFFGPGTRLTVL.

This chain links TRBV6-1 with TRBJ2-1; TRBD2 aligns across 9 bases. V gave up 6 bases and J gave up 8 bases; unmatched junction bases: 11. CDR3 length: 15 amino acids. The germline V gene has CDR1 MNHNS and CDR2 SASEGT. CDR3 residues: CASRPLAGLGDEQFF. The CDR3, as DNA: TGTGCCAGCAGACCGCTAGCGGGACTGGGCGATGAGCAGTTCTTC.

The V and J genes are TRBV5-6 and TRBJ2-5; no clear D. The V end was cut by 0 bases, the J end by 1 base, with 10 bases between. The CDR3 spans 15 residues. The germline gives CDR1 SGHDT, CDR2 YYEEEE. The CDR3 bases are TGTGCCAGCAGCTTGGGTCCAGCCTCCCAAGAGACCCAGTACTTC. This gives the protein CASSLGPASQETQYF.

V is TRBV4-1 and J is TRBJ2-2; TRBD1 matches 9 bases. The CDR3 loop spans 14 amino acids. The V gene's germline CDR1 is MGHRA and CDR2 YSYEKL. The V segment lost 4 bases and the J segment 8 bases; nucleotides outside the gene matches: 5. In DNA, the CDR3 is TGCGCCAGCAGCCTGGGGACAGGGTGGGGGGAGCTGTTTTTT. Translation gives CASSLGTGWGELFF.

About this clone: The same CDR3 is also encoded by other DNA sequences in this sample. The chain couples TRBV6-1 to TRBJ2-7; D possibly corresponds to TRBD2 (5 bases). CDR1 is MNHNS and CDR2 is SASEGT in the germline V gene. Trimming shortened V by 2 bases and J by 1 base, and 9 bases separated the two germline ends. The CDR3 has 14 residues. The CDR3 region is CASSETGFSYEQYF. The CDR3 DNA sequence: TGTGCCAGCAGTGAAACGGGATTTTCCTACGAGCAGTACTTC.

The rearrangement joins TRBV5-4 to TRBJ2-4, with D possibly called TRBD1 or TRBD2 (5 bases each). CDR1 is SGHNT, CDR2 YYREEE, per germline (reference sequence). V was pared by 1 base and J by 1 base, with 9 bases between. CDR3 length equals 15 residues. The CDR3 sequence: CASSLFGDAKNIQYF. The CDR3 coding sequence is TGTGCCAGCAGCTTGTTCGGGGACGCCAAAAACATTCAGTACTTC.

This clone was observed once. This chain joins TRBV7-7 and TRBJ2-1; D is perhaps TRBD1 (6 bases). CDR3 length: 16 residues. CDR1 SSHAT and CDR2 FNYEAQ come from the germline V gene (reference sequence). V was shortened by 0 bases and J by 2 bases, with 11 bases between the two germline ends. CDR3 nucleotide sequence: TGTGCCAGCAGCTTAGCCCCAGGGGTAACCTACAATGAGCAGTTCTTC. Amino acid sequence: CASSLAPGVTYNEQFF.

The CDR3 region is CASSLRGSSSHEQFF. Here the CDR3 DNA reads TGTGCCAGCAGTTTGCGTGGGTCTAGCAGCCATGAGCAGTTCTTC. V gene TRBV27 combines with J gene TRBJ2-1; a weak D match, TRBD2 (5 bases). This CDR3 contains 15 residues. Deletions cut 3 bases from V and 8 bases from J, with 17 bases between. Germline CDR1 is MNHEY and CDR2 is SMNVEV (reference sequence).

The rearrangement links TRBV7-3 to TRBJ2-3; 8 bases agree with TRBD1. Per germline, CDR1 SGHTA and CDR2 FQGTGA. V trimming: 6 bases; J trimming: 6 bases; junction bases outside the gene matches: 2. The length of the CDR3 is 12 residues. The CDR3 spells CASSGDRDTQYF. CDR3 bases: TGTGCCAGCAGTGGGGACAGGGATACGCAGTATTTT.

The DNA of the CDR3 is TGTGCCAGCAGCGCCGAGGTAGGGGGAGATGGCTACACCTTC. Translation gives CASSAEVGGDGYTF. V and J are TRBV9 and TRBJ1-2; possible D gene TRBD1, 6 bases. Trimming cost V 3 bases and J 6 bases, with 15 bases left between them. The CDR3 spans 14 residues. Germline CDR1 and CDR2: SGDLS and YYNGEE.